This T cell receptor (beta chain) was recorded in a study of blood T cells in healthy people across ages. Overall study findings and caveats: The fall in TCR beta diversity per million T cells was roughly linear with age.

Peripheral blood was drawn, around 9.3 milliliters per donor. Isolation recovered at least 6 million PBMCs from every sample. For the second PCR, which ran for about 6 to 12 cycles, a sample-barcoded 5' primer and a J-beta primer mix were used. MiXCR, run by TCRdb on the 5' RACE reads, gives a single entry per CDR3 protein. The sample has some 780,000 distinct CDR3 sequences, around three fifths seen once. Germline V gene lookup returns CDR1 KGHSH and CDR2 LQKENI. The CDR3 consists of 14 residues. As to this clonotype: Its antigen is as yet unknown.

The sequence was collected from a man aged 35-49 years in good health. This chain joins TRBV18 and TRBJ2-4, with D maybe TRBD1 (5 bases). The DNA end is more similar to TRBJ2-7, so the J call may be wrong. What was sequenced was blood. CDR3 DNA: TGTGCCAGCTCGCCCCGAAACAGGCCCTACGAGCAGTACTTC. It codes for CASSPRNRPYEQYF.